What follows describes a single T cell receptor beta chain. Germline CDR1 is SGHVS and CDR2 is FQNEAQ. CDR3 length: 12 residues. Trimming pared 1 base from V and 5 bases from J, leaving 6 bases between. This sample was taken from a study of cytomegalovirus exposure and HLA in healthy donors. The PCR contained 60 Vbeta and 13 Jbeta primers. Produced via immunoSEQ multiplex PCR; TCRdb's table is partial and in-frame only. The sample holds about 140,000 clones, 55% to 80% seen once. The chain carries TRBV7-8 and TRBJ2-7, with D unclear. The source of this sequence is a human donor in good health. The sequenced sample consisted of PBMCs. CDR3 coding DNA: TGTGCCAGCAGCTTAGTGGCCCACGAGCAGTACTTC. Translating it yields CASSLVAHEQYF.